The 21 T cell receptor beta chains below come from one sample, sequenced in a study of T cell changes during pregnancy in multiple sclerosis. TCRdb's table, derived via immunoSEQ multiplex PCR, lists solely in-frame clones and lacks some. The table lists 93,000 or so clones, about 90% of them singletons. Sequencing used peripheral blood, obtained after pregnancy. The receptors derive from a female donor with multiple sclerosis, enrolled in a pregnancy study.

The chain carries TRBV27 and TRBJ2-3; 11 bases are shared with TRBD2. Germline V gene lookup returns CDR1 MNHEY and CDR2 SMNVEV (reference sequence). The V segment lost 2 bases and the J segment 2 bases; nucleotides outside the gene matches: 6. The CDR3 runs 17 residues. The CDR3, as DNA: TGTGCCAGCAGTTTAACAGTGACTAGCGGGATCACAGATACGCAGTATTTT. Amino acid sequence: CASSLTVTSGITDTQYF.

This rearrangement joins TRBV4-3 to TRBJ2-2; no firm D call. The germline CDR1 and CDR2 sequences are LGHNA and YSLEER. The CDR3 sequence is 13 residues long. V was trimmed by 1 base and J by 4 bases, leaving 4 bases between them. The CDR3 DNA sequence: TGCGCCAGCAGCCAAGGTCTCACCGGGGAGCTGTTTTTT. This gives the protein CASSQGLTGELFF.

This rearrangement joins TRBV6-5 to TRBJ1-2; D gene uncertain. Germline assignment: CDR1 MNHEY and CDR2 SVGAGI. The CDR3 length is 12 residues. V dropped 8 bases and J dropped 4 bases, with 11 bases sitting between them. Here the CDR3 reads CASRGSLYGYTF. The CDR3 DNA is TGTGCCAGCCGAGGTTCTCTCTATGGCTACACCTTC.

The J gene is TRBJ1-3, the V gene TRBV18; TRBD1 might be the D (6 bases). V lost 10 bases, J lost 0 bases, and 13 bases lay in between. Germline CDR1 KGHSH, CDR2 LQKENI. The CDR3 is made up of 14 amino acids. CDR3: CATRDTNSGNTIYF. The CDR3, as DNA: TGTGCCACCCGGGACACCAACTCTGGAAACACCATATATTTT.

The chain carries TRBV4-1 and TRBJ2-3, with D perhaps matching TRBD2 (7 bases). V was clipped by 4 bases and J by 4 bases, with 18 bases between them. The CDR3 extends over 16 amino acids. Germline CDR1 MGHRA, CDR2 YSYEKL. Here the CDR3 reads CASSPLGGRASDTQYF. The DNA of the CDR3 is TGCGCCAGCAGCCCACTAGGGGGGAGGGCCTCAGATACGCAGTATTTT.

The V and J genes are TRBV5-1 and TRBJ2-2, with 9 bases lining up with TRBD1. The germline V gene has CDR1 SGHRS and CDR2 YFSETQ. V lost 0 bases and J lost 4; bases outside the gene matches: 4. This CDR3 is built from 16 residues. CDR3 protein: CASSLAGQGITGELFF. The CDR3 nucleotides are TGCGCCAGCAGCTTGGCAGGACAGGGGATCACCGGGGAGCTGTTTTTT.

The J gene is TRBJ2-1, the V gene TRBV18, with 9 bases aligning to TRBD2. The CDR3 extends over 17 amino acids. Germline values: CDR1 KGHSH, CDR2 LQKENI. J lost 6 bases, V lost 0 bases, and 9 bases had no gene match. Here the CDR3 DNA reads TGTGCCAGCTCACCACCGGCTAGCGGGGCCTGGCCCAATGAGCAGTTCTTC. Translating it yields CASSPPASGAWPNEQFF.

This chain uses TRBV5-4 with TRBJ2-5; 7 bases align to TRBD1. The CDR3 runs to 16 residues. Germline V CDR1 and CDR2: SGHNT, YYREEE (reference sequence). Trimming took 4 bases from V and 4 from J; bases not matched to a gene: 13. CDR3 nucleotides: TGTGCCAGCAGCGCCCCGACAGGGATCATAGGAGAGACCCAGTACTTC. Amino acids: CASSAPTGIIGETQYF.

The chain joins TRBV5-1 to TRBJ2-1; the match to TRBD2 covers 10 bases. The germline V gene encodes CDR1 SGHRS and CDR2 YFSETQ. The CDR3 covers 15 residues. V shed 6 bases and J 8 bases; nucleotides not matched to a gene: 11. In DNA, the CDR3 is TGCGCCAGCAAAAGCGGGGGGGCAATCTCGCATGAGCAGTTCTTC. This codes for CASKSGGAISHEQFF.

This clone was detected once. This rearrangement joins TRBV6-5 to TRBJ2-5, with D unclear. The CDR3 is 11 amino acids. CDR1 and CDR2 from the germline V gene are MNHEY and SVGAGI. With 3 bases removed from V and 11 bases from J, the gap between germline ends came to 10 bases. In DNA form, the CDR3 reads TGTGCCAGCAGTTATGGCTCCGGGCAGTACTTC. It codes for CASSYGSGQYF.

CDR3 sequence: CASRPRLQETQYF. The CDR3 region has the DNA TGTGCCAGCAGACCTCGACTCCAAGAGACCCAGTACTTC. This rearrangement joins TRBV5-4 to TRBJ2-5, with no clear D. Trimming took off 5 bases at V and 1 base at J, with 9 bases between the two ends. Germline V gives CDR1 SGHNT, CDR2 YYREEE (reference sequence). There are 13 residues in the CDR3.

This chain joins TRBV4-3 and TRBJ1-1; D is undetermined. The CDR3 has 14 amino acids. Germline V gene sequence: CDR1 LGHNA, CDR2 YSLEER. V gave up 2 bases and J gave up 8 bases, with 15 bases separating them. In nucleotides, the CDR3 is TGCGCCAGCAGCCAAAGACTCGGCGCACTAGAAGCTTTCTTT. Its protein is CASSQRLGALEAFF.

This chain connects TRBV10-2 to TRBJ2-3, with 7 bases fitting TRBD1. The V gene's germline CDR1 is WSHSY and CDR2 SAAADI. The ends lost 2 bases at V and 8 bases at J; junction bases unmatched: 16. The CDR3 consists of 17 residues. The CDR3 nucleotides are TGCGCCAGCAGTGAGGCCCAAGGGGGCGGTACGCTTCGTACGCAGTATTTT. It codes for CASSEAQGGGTLRTQYF.

The chain is built from TRBV9 and TRBJ2-7; 8 bases map to TRBD2. CDR3 length: 15 amino acids. Losses at the gene ends were 1 base for V and 0 bases for J; bases not matched to a gene: 3. Per germline, CDR1 SGDLS and CDR2 YYNGEE. The CDR3 DNA is TGTGCCAGCAGCGTAAGCGGGGGAAGCTCCTACGAGCAGTACTTC. It codes for CASSVSGGSSYEQYF.

This chain uses TRBV29-1 with TRBJ2-7, with a weak D call TRBD2 (5 bases). The V and J ends lost 6 bases and 7 bases respectively, with 19 bases between them. CDR3 length: 13 residues. From germline, CDR1 is SQVTM and CDR2 ANQGSEA. The CDR3 DNA follows: TGCAGCGTCTTAGGACTCCTGGCGGGTGAGCAGTACTTC. Encoded protein: CSVLGLLAGEQYF.

This sequence joins TRBV6-6 and TRBJ1-2, with TRBD1 matching 8 bases. The CDR3 is 15 residues long. The germline V gene has CDR1 MNHNY and CDR2 SVGAGI (reference sequence). Losses at the gene ends were 4 bases for V and 5 bases for J; bases not matched to a gene: 9. The CDR3: CASSFDRGTLYGYTF. CDR3 coding DNA: TGTGCCAGCAGTTTTGACAGGGGAACTCTTTATGGCTACACCTTC.

The V call is TRBV20-1, the J call TRBJ2-1; tentatively, D is TRBD2 (5 bases). The CDR3 length is 11 residues. CDR1 and CDR2 from the germline V gene are DFQATT and SNEGSKA (reference sequence). The V end lost 2 bases, the J end lost 7 bases, and 6 bases lay between the germline ends. CDR3: CSARRRNEQFF. CDR3 coding DNA: TGCAGTGCTAGACGGAGGAATGAGCAGTTCTTC.

The genes are TRBV5-4 and TRBJ2-3; D remains ambiguous. V lost 4 bases, J lost 3 bases, and 15 bases lay in between. The CDR3 is made up of 15 amino acids. The germline CDR1 and CDR2 sequences are SGHNT and YYREEE (reference sequence). CDR3 region: CASSLLGLSTDTQYF. CDR3 DNA sequence: TGTGCCAGCAGCCTCCTTGGGCTTTCGACAGATACGCAGTATTTT.

The V call is TRBV2, the J call TRBJ1-1; D might be TRBD1 (6 bases). The V end lost 5 bases, the J end lost 1 base, and 11 bases lay between the germline ends. The V gene's germline CDR1 is SNHLY and CDR2 FYNNEI. The CDR3 covers 14 residues. The CDR3 reads CASSTRGQNTEAFF. The CDR3 DNA reads TGTGCCAGCAGTACCCGGGGACAGAACACTGAAGCTTTCTTT.

The genes are TRBV28 and TRBJ2-1, with D tentatively TRBD1 (6 bases). CDR1 and CDR2 (germline): MDHEN, SYDVKM. V lost 2 bases to trimming and J lost 8 bases, with 16 bases between them. This CDR3 has 15 amino acids. Here the CDR3 reads CASSLRLGARDEQFF. CDR3 DNA sequence: TGTGCCAGCAGTTTACGTTTGGGGGCCCGAGATGAGCAGTTCTTC.

The chain couples TRBV7-2 to TRBJ1-2; tentatively, D is TRBD1 (5 bases). There are 14 residues in the CDR3. The germline V and J ends were trimmed by 5 bases and 4 bases, with 14 bases remaining between them. Germline-derived CDR1 and CDR2 are SGHTA and FQGNSA. The CDR3 loop is CASSGHRGGYGYTF. Here the CDR3 DNA reads TGTGCCAGCAGCGGCCATAGGGGAGGCTATGGCTACACCTTC.